These T cell receptor beta chains were read from a single sample in a study of early T cells in non-severe SARS-CoV-2 infection. A single record per CDR3 protein comes from TCRdb applying MiXCR to the 5' RACE reads. The data hold roughly 53,000 distinct CDR3 sequences, with roughly 8.7% observed a single time. The sample here was whole blood, taken at baseline. These receptors originate from an adult who was a healthcare worker with PCR-confirmed SARS-CoV-2 infection or an uninfected control (not recorded which). Each CDR3 is given without its conserved first and last residue. The order of the fields is clone size, J gene, V gene, CDR3 protein. Size is stated for part of the rows, as once, few or many counts, or as a class when the clone is expanded.

clone_size: few; j_call: TRBJ2-2; v_call: TRBV2; cdr3_aa: ASGTGTSVTGELF
clone_size: many; j_call: TRBJ2-1; v_call: TRBV7-9; cdr3_aa: ASISPRRGGSADEQF
clone_size: .; j_call: TRBJ2-2; v_call: TRBV7-9; cdr3_aa: ASSLLDGGSGELF
clone_size: many; j_call: TRBJ2-4; v_call: TRBV29-1; cdr3_aa: SVETSGDTVAKNIQY
clone_size: .; j_call: TRBJ2-3; v_call: TRBV7-2; cdr3_aa: ASSQGVSSYTQY
clone_size: .; j_call: TRBJ1-1; v_call: TRBV29-1; cdr3_aa: SAFGQGVGTEAF
clone_size: .; j_call: TRBJ2-3; v_call: TRBV12-3/TRBV12-4; cdr3_aa: ASSFEGAPDTQN
clone_size: .; j_call: TRBJ2-7; v_call: TRBV11-2; cdr3_aa: ASSLTDAYEQY
clone_size: few; j_call: TRBJ1-3; v_call: TRBV4-2; cdr3_aa: ASSEEEGSGNTIY
clone_size: many; j_call: TRBJ2-1; v_call: TRBV27; cdr3_aa: ASSLLAGAYNEQF
clone_size: many; j_call: TRBJ2-7; v_call: TRBV30; cdr3_aa: AWSLLYEQY
clone_size: many; j_call: TRBJ1-1; v_call: TRBV14; cdr3_aa: ATRGRPWGSTEAF
clone_size: many; j_call: TRBJ2-5; v_call: TRBV6-2/TRBV6-3; cdr3_aa: ASSYREGEPQETQY
clone_size: .; j_call: TRBJ1-5; v_call: TRBV19; cdr3_aa: ASTQQGDSNQPQH
clone_size: .; j_call: TRBJ1-3; v_call: TRBV12-3/TRBV12-4; cdr3_aa: ASLGEYTIY
clone_size: many; j_call: TRBJ1-1; v_call: TRBV3-1; cdr3_aa: ASSQDSWNTEAF
clone_size: few; j_call: TRBJ2-3; v_call: TRBV6-5; cdr3_aa: ASRFGRSTDTQY
clone_size: many; j_call: TRBJ2-6; v_call: TRBV10-3; cdr3_aa: AISYTGLGANVLT
clone_size: .; j_call: TRBJ1-5; v_call: TRBV11-2; cdr3_aa: ASSLDIGGNKQPQH
clone_size: .; j_call: TRBJ2-1; v_call: TRBV18; cdr3_aa: ASSPRSSRDINEQF
clone_size: .; j_call: TRBJ1-2; v_call: TRBV20-1; cdr3_aa: SARGHHYGYT
clone_size: .; j_call: TRBJ1-1; v_call: TRBV18; cdr3_aa: ASSPGAVALGYTEAF
clone_size: few; j_call: TRBJ1-1; v_call: TRBV19; cdr3_aa: AIRRNTEAF
clone_size: .; j_call: TRBJ2-1; v_call: TRBV6-5; cdr3_aa: AVRAQDSSGNEQF
clone_size: few; j_call: TRBJ1-2; v_call: TRBV6-5; cdr3_aa: ASSYPTQGGGFVYGYT
clone_size: many; j_call: TRBJ2-3; v_call: TRBV21-1; cdr3_aa: ASSKESVAGAYTDTQY
clone_size: .; j_call: TRBJ2-4; v_call: TRBV25-1; cdr3_aa: ASSESGQGRRKNIQY
clone_size: .; j_call: TRBJ2-7; v_call: TRBV12-3/TRBV12-4; cdr3_aa: ASSRTSDSYEQY
clone_size: many; j_call: TRBJ1-1; v_call: TRBV9; cdr3_aa: ASARQGDTEAF
clone_size: .; j_call: TRBJ1-5; v_call: TRBV6-4; cdr3_aa: ASSDSFSNQPQH
clone_size: many; j_call: TRBJ2-1; v_call: TRBV7-6; cdr3_aa: ASSPWDRTNEQF
clone_size: many; j_call: TRBJ1-2; v_call: TRBV18; cdr3_aa: ASSPRDVDGYT
clone_size: many; j_call: TRBJ1-2; v_call: TRBV10-3; cdr3_aa: AISLQGMSYGYT
clone_size: many; j_call: TRBJ2-7; v_call: TRBV10-3; cdr3_aa: AISPQGTAYEQY
clone_size: few; j_call: TRBJ2-3; v_call: TRBV28; cdr3_aa: ASTAPGLAALGGTDTQY
clone_size: few; j_call: TRBJ2-5; v_call: TRBV29-1; cdr3_aa: SVRTGGQETQY
clone_size: .; j_call: TRBJ2-1; v_call: TRBV11-2; cdr3_aa: ASSASGLGNEQF
clone_size: few; j_call: TRBJ2-1; v_call: TRBV12-3/TRBV12-4; cdr3_aa: ATSKRVSSYNEQF
clone_size: few; j_call: TRBJ2-1; v_call: TRBV20-1; cdr3_aa: SAEPRLESSYNEQF
clone_size: .; j_call: TRBJ2-1; v_call: TRBV24-1; cdr3_aa: ATSVGGGSSYNEQF